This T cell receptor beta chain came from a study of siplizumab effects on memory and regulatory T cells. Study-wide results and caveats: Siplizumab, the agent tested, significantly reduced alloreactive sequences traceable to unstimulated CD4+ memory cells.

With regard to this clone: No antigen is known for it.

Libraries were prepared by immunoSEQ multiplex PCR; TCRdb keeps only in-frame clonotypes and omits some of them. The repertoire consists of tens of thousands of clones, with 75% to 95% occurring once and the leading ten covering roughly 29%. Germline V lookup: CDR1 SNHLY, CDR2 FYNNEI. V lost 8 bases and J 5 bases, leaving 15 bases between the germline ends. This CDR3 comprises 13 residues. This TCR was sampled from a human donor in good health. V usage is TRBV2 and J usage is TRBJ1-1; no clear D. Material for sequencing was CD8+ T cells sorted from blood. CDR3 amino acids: CASRLGVETEAFF. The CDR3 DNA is TGTGCCAGCCGGTTAGGCGTTGAGACTGAAGCTTTCTTT.